A single sample is the source of the 14 T cell receptor beta chains below, sequenced in a study of beta chain features in type 1 diabetes listed by TCRdb under 2018. The library relied on the immunoSEQ multiplex PCR assay. The High Capacity cDNA Reverse Transcription Kit was used to reverse transcribe all of the isolated RNA, meaning that expressed TCRB transcripts were what got sequenced. Imported from immuneACCESS, the table was reduced by TCRdb to in-frame sequences with V and J called. These copies leave out some clones; in studies compared against another copy, an unresolved V gene accounts for under half, and the cause of the remainder is not known. This sample gives around 500,000 clones in total; about 10% of them show up just once. The biggest ten clones account for more than 0.045% of the sample. The sample comprised naive CD4+ T cells from blood. The cell subset or site label, as the study defines it: true naive CD4+ T cells. The receptors here all came from a woman younger than 30 in good health.

This clone was observed a few times. This rearrangement joins TRBV12-5 to TRBJ2-1, with D perhaps matching TRBD2 (6 bases). The CDR3 contains 16 residues. Germline V gene sequence: CDR1 LGHNT, CDR2 FRNRAP. The ends were cut back, 0 bases at V and 5 bases at J, with 14 bases in the middle. CDR3 in DNA: TGTGCTAGTGGTTTGGTACTTAGCGGAACACACAATGAGCAGTTCTTC. Its protein product is CASGLVLSGTHNEQFF.

A few counts support this clone. Other DNA sequences within the sample encode an identical CDR3. This chain links TRBV15 with TRBJ2-3; TRBD2 aligns across 11 bases. The CDR3 sequence is 17 residues long. Losses at the gene ends were 3 bases for V and 2 bases for J; bases not matched to a gene: 7. Germline CDR1 is LNHNV and CDR2 is YYDKDF (reference sequence). The CDR3 here is CATSRGGTSGPTDTQYF. The CDR3 nucleotides are TGTGCCACCAGCAGGGGTGGGACTAGCGGACCCACAGATACGCAGTATTTT.

This clone was seen a few times. The V call is TRBV7-9, the J call TRBJ2-1; D uncertain. CDR1 is SEHNR, CDR2 FQNEAQ, per germline (reference sequence). The CDR3 has 14 residues. V was clipped by 1 base and J by 6 bases, with 10 bases between them. The CDR3 is CASSLGRRPNEQFF. In DNA, the CDR3 is TGTGCCAGCAGCTTAGGACGGAGACCCAATGAGCAGTTCTTC.

The J gene is TRBJ1-1, the V gene TRBV7-9, with 8 bases identical to TRBD1. J lost 1 base, V lost 2 bases, and 3 bases had no gene match. In germline, CDR1 is SEHNR, CDR2 FQNEAQ (reference sequence). CDR3 length: 15 amino acids. The CDR3 here is CASSLRGTGNTEAFF. CDR3 DNA: TGTGCCAGCAGCTTAAGGGGGACAGGGAACACTGAAGCTTTCTTT.

The chain carries TRBV5-1 and TRBJ2-5; 7 nucleotides align to TRBD1. CDR3 length: 14 residues. Germline CDR1 and CDR2: SGHRS and YFSETQ. With 4 bases clipped from V and 1 base from J, the junction kept 4 bases outside the gene matches. The CDR3 DNA reads TGCGCCAGCAGCCCAGGACAGGCCCAAGAGACCCAGTACTTC. Protein: CASSPGQAQETQYF.

This clone was seen a few times. The rearrangement links TRBV5-6 to TRBJ2-5, with 8 bases identical to TRBD1. The trim removed 2 bases at V and 4 bases at J, leaving 1 base unmatched. The CDR3 spans 13 residues. Germline values: CDR1 SGHDT, CDR2 YYEEEE. CDR3 residues: CASSFTGGETQYF. DNA for the CDR3: TGTGCCAGCAGCTTCACAGGGGGAGAGACCCAGTACTTC.

The chain is built from TRBV25-1 and TRBJ1-2; the D gene is possibly TRBD1 (5 bases). Trimming shortened V by 6 bases and J by 3 bases, and 11 bases separated the two germline ends. This CDR3 is built from 13 residues. Germline CDR1 MGHDK, CDR2 SYGVNS. This CDR3 reads CASSHVGDYGYTF. The CDR3 bases are TGTGCCAGCAGCCACGTAGGGGACTATGGCTACACCTTC.

The CDR3, as DNA: TGTGCCAGCAGCCAAGACCATTCTAACTATGGCTACACCTTC. This gives the protein CASSQDHSNYGYTF. The chain combines TRBV4-2 with TRBJ1-2; D not certain. CDR1 and CDR2 (germline): LGHNA, YNFKEQ. V was trimmed by 0 bases and J by 0 bases, leaving 5 bases between them. CDR3 length: 14 residues.

The chain recombines TRBV5-1 with TRBJ1-1, with a tentative D call TRBD1 (5 bases). V was shortened by 0 bases and J by 3 bases, with 9 bases between the two germline ends. The germline gives CDR1 SGHRS, CDR2 YFSETQ. The CDR3 sequence is 14 residues long. This chain's CDR3 is CASSLAREDTEAFF. Here the CDR3 DNA reads TGCGCCAGCAGCTTGGCCAGGGAGGACACTGAAGCTTTCTTT.

A few counts support this clone. The V and J genes are TRBV4-2 and TRBJ2-5; 10 positions match TRBD1. This CDR3 comprises 17 residues. J gave up 4 bases and V 1 base, and 9 bases lay outside the gene matches. The germline CDR1 and CDR2 sequences are LGHNA and YNFKEQ. DNA of the CDR3: TGTGCCAGCAGCCAAGGTCCCGGACAGGGGGTAGGAGAGACCCAGTACTTC. This encodes CASSQGPGQGVGETQYF.

This clone appeared a few times. The J gene is TRBJ2-1, the V gene TRBV30, with 12 bases aligning to TRBD2. V trimming: 5 bases; J trimming: 6 bases; junction bases outside the gene matches: 2. The CDR3 is 13 residues long. Germline V gene lookup returns CDR1 GTSNPN and CDR2 SVGIG (reference sequence). CDR3 sequence reads: CAWGLAGINEQFF. The CDR3 DNA sequence: TGTGCCTGGGGACTAGCGGGAATCAATGAGCAGTTCTTC. The full variable domain, rest sourced from reference TRBV30 and TRBJ2-1, is SQTIHQWPATLVQPVGSPLSLECTVEGTSNPNLYWYRQAAGRGLQLLFYSVGIGQISSEVPQNLSASRPQDRQFILSSKKLLLSDSGFYLCAWGLAGINEQFFGPGTRLTVL.

This clone was counted only a few times. The gene calls are TRBV20-1 and TRBJ1-4; D is uncertain. The CDR3 extends over 11 amino acids. Germline V gene lookup returns CDR1 DFQATT and CDR2 SNEGSKA (reference sequence). The V gene lost 6 bases and the J gene lost 5 bases, with 7 bases spanning the gap. Here the CDR3 reads CSARRNEKLFF. DNA for the CDR3: TGCAGTGCCCGCAGAAATGAAAAACTGTTTTTT.

This clone has more than one count but fewer than ten. This rearrangement joins TRBV23-1 to TRBJ1-5; 8 positions match TRBD1. TRBV23-1 falls under the ORF class, with uncertain function. J gave up 1 base and V 3 bases, and 14 bases lay outside the gene matches. CDR3 length: 19 residues. The CDR3 loop is CASSHPTGARKTSNQPQHF. The CDR3 nucleotides read TGCGCCAGCAGTCATCCGACAGGGGCTCGGAAAACGAGCAATCAGCCCCAGCATTTT.

This sequence joins TRBV7-2 and TRBJ2-1; D might be TRBD1 or TRBD2, each matching 5 bases. The CDR3 is 12 amino acids. Deletions cut 8 bases from V and 13 bases from J, with 18 bases between. CDR1 is SGHTA, CDR2 FQGNSA, per germline. DNA of the CDR3: TGTGCCAGCGCCAAAAACCGGGACCTTCAGTTCTTC. Encoded protein: CASAKNRDLQFF.